The 17 T cell receptor beta chains presented below share a single source sample, sequenced in a study of T cells after yellow fever vaccination. TCRdb called the 5' RACE reads again in MiXCR, with one record for every CDR3 protein. The table lists 300,000 to 400,000 distinct CDR3 sequences, around 10% of them singletons, with under 4% in the top ten. The input for sequencing was CD4+ T cells sorted from PBMCs, taken 45 days after the yellow fever booster vaccination. The source is a man aged 18-30 years who received the YFV17D yellow fever vaccine.

This clonotype has a handful of counts. The chain has TRBV5-5 and TRBJ2-3, with D perhaps TRBD1 (6 bases). The CDR3 loop spans 13 amino acids. Trimming removed 3 bases from V and 6 bases from J, with 11 bases in between. Germline-derived CDR1 and CDR2 are SGHKS and YYEKEE (reference sequence). The DNA for the CDR3 is TGTGCCAGCAGCTGGAACAGGGTGGATACGCAGTATTTT. The encoded protein is CASSWNRVDTQYF.

This clonotype has more than one count but fewer than ten. The J gene is TRBJ2-5, the V gene TRBV7-3; D is possibly TRBD2 (6 bases). CDR3 length: 16 residues. The V end lost 4 bases, the J end lost 2 bases, and 17 bases lay between the germline ends. Germline CDR1 SGHTA, CDR2 FQGTGA. The CDR3 region is CASSSALSGDQETQYF. Here the CDR3 DNA reads TGTGCCAGCAGCTCTGCCCTTAGCGGCGATCAAGAGACCCAGTACTTC. Variable domain in full (rest from reference TRBV7-3 and TRBJ2-5): GAGVSQTPSNKVTEKGKYVELRCDPISGHTALYWYRQSLGQGPEFLIYFQGTGAADDSGLPNDRFFAVRPEGSVSTLKIQRTERGDSAVYLCASSSALSGDQETQYFGPGTRLLVL.

Ten or more counts support this clonotype. The rearrangement links TRBV12-3 or TRBV12-4 to TRBJ2-5; the match to TRBD2 covers 9 bases. J lost 5 bases, V lost 7 bases, and 8 bases had no gene match. CDR3 length equals 14 residues. The CDR3 DNA follows: TGTGCCAGCAAGGTTCTAGCGGGGATGGAGACCCAGTACTTC. Amino acid sequence: CASKVLAGMETQYF.

This clonotype occurred a few times. The J gene is TRBJ2-5, the V gene TRBV7-9, with 11 nucleotides matching TRBD2. V shed 3 bases and J 5 bases; nucleotides not matched to a gene: 11. Germline V gene lookup returns CDR1 SEHNR and CDR2 FQNEAQ (reference sequence). The CDR3 runs to 17 residues. CDR3 nucleotides: TGTGCCAGCAGCTTTCGCGCGGGACTAGCGGTCGGGGAGACCCAGTACTTC. Residues: CASSFRAGLAVGETQYF.

Only a few counts were recorded for this clonotype. The CDR3 spells CASSVDVRGSGNTIYF. Written as DNA, the CDR3 is TGTGCCAGCAGCGTAGATGTCAGGGGGTCTGGAAACACCATATATTTT. The rearrangement uses TRBV9 and TRBJ1-3; 7 nucleotides agree with TRBD1. This CDR3 is built from 16 residues. After removal of 0 bases from V and 1 base from J, the junction contained 4 bases not matched to a gene. Per germline, CDR1 SGDLS and CDR2 YYNGEE. The full variable domain, rest sourced from reference TRBV9 and TRBJ1-3, is DSGVTQTPKHLITATGQRVTLRCSPRSGDLSVYWYQQSLDQGLQFLIQYYNGEERAKGNILERFSAQQFPDLHSELNLSSLELGDSALYFCASSVDVRGSGNTIYFGEGSWLTVV.

V is TRBV5-4 and J is TRBJ1-1; no reliable D call. CDR3 length: 13 amino acids. The V gene lost 7 bases and the J gene lost 4 bases, with 14 bases spanning the gap. Germline CDR1 reads SGHNT; CDR2 reads YYREEE (reference sequence). The CDR3 nucleotides are TGTGCCAGCTTCGCCGTAAGACCCACTGAAGCTTTCTTT. Residues: CASFAVRPTEAFF.

Ten or more counts support this clonotype. J is TRBJ2-1 and V is TRBV29-1; D gene uncertain. Germline V gene lookup returns CDR1 SQVTM and CDR2 ANQGSEA. The CDR3 is 14 amino acids. V lost 2 bases and J 7 bases, leaving 15 bases between the germline ends. The CDR3 here is CSVERASSRNEQFF. DNA of the CDR3: TGCAGCGTTGAAAGGGCTTCCTCTCGGAATGAGCAGTTCTTC.

V gene TRBV9 combines with J gene TRBJ2-2; 7 bases line up with TRBD1. The V gene end was trimmed by 0 bases and the J gene end by 3 bases; junction bases not matched to a gene: 14. The CDR3 totals 19 residues. The germline gives CDR1 SGDLS, CDR2 YYNGEE. The CDR3 DNA reads TGTGCCAGCAGCGTAGGGGGAGCGAGACAGGGATATCACACCGGGGAGCTGTTTTTT. It codes for CASSVGGARQGYHTGELFF.

The V and J genes are TRBV4-1 and TRBJ2-3, with a tentative D call TRBD2 (6 bases). The CDR3 loop spans 16 amino acids. CDR1 is MGHRA, CDR2 YSYEKL, per germline. V lost 4 bases and J lost 0, with 14 bases in between. CDR3 nucleotides: TGCGCCAGCAGCCCCACCGGTGGGGGGAGCACAGATACGCAGTATTTT. Its translation: CASSPTGGGSTDTQYF.

This clonotype was observed a handful of times. This chain uses TRBV29-1 with TRBJ2-3; D is uncertain. V was trimmed by 4 bases and J by 5 bases, leaving 13 bases between them. Per the germline V gene, CDR1 is SQVTM and CDR2 is ANQGSEA. The length of the CDR3 is 13 residues. The CDR3, as DNA: TGCAGCGTTGTTGTTTGGCGGCGAGATACGCAGTATTTT. Amino acid sequence: CSVVVWRRDTQYF.

The chain has TRBV2 and TRBJ1-1, with TRBD1 as a possible D gene (6 bases). This CDR3 is built from 14 residues. Trimming left V 5 bases short and J 0 bases short, with 10 bases between. Looked up from germline, CDR1 is SNHLY and CDR2 is FYNNEI. The CDR3 DNA reads as TGTGCCAGCAGTAGACAGGTCATGAACACTGAAGCTTTCTTT. Translated: CASSRQVMNTEAFF.

This clonotype came up a few times. The J gene is TRBJ1-5, the V gene TRBV7-9; maybe TRBD1 (6 bases). The V end lost 2 bases, the J end lost 2 bases, and 10 bases lay between the germline ends. This CDR3 is 15 amino acids long. Germline loops: CDR1 SEHNR, CDR2 FQNEAQ (reference sequence). Here the CDR3 reads CASSLSGARNQPQHF. The CDR3 DNA reads TGTGCCAGCAGCTTATCGGGGGCTCGCAATCAGCCCCAGCATTTT. Filled out from reference TRBV7-9 and TRBJ1-5, the complete variable domain reads DTGVSQNPRHKITKRGQNVTFRCDPISEHNRLYWYRQTLGQGPEFLTYFQNEAQLEKSRLLSDRFSAERPKGSFSTLEIQRTEQGDSAMYLCASSLSGARNQPQHFGDGTRLSIL.

The chain uses TRBV19 and TRBJ1-1; D unclear. The CDR3 contains 12 residues. Germline V gives CDR1 LNHDA, CDR2 SQIVND (reference sequence). V was clipped by 4 bases and J by 7 bases, with 10 bases between them. CDR3 DNA: TGTGCCAGTAGTAAGACGGCAGGTGAAGCTTTCTTT. It is translated as CASSKTAGEAFF.

This clonotype showed up many times. The chain employs TRBV6-6 and TRBJ2-6; D uncertain. Germline V gene lookup returns CDR1 MNHNY and CDR2 SVGAGI (reference sequence). The CDR3 loop spans 16 amino acids. V lost 0 bases and J lost 2, with 8 bases in between. The CDR3 protein is CASSYSWEAGANVLTF. CDR3 sequence (DNA): TGTGCCAGCAGTTACTCGTGGGAAGCTGGGGCCAACGTCCTGACTTTC.

This chain uses TRBV20-1 with TRBJ2-5; 13 positions agree with TRBD2. CDR1 and CDR2 (germline): DFQATT, SNEGSKA (reference sequence). The CDR3 is 14 amino acids. After removal of 2 bases from V and 4 bases from J, the junction contained 1 base not matched to a gene. CDR3 sequence reads: CSARRTSGGETQYF. For the CDR3, the DNA is TGCAGTGCTAGAAGGACTAGCGGGGGAGAGACCCAGTACTTC.

This clonotype was found a few times. The rearrangement links TRBV12-3 or TRBV12-4 to TRBJ2-3; D possibly matches TRBD1 or TRBD2 (5 bases each). CDR3 size: 14 residues. The V end lost 3 bases, the J end lost 6 bases, and 13 bases lay between the germline ends. The CDR3 DNA follows: TGTGCCAGCAGTTTTCAGGGTAGCGCGGATACGCAGTATTTT. This sequence encodes CASSFQGSADTQYF.

V and J are TRBV24-1 and TRBJ2-2; no clear D gene. Trimming removed 2 bases at V and 6 bases at J, with 12 bases between. CDR3 size: 15 residues. The germline V gene encodes CDR1 KGHDR and CDR2 SFDVKD. The CDR3 DNA is TGTGCCACCAGTGATTCCCCGATGGTGGCCGGGGAGCTGTTTTTT. Its translation: CATSDSPMVAGELFF.